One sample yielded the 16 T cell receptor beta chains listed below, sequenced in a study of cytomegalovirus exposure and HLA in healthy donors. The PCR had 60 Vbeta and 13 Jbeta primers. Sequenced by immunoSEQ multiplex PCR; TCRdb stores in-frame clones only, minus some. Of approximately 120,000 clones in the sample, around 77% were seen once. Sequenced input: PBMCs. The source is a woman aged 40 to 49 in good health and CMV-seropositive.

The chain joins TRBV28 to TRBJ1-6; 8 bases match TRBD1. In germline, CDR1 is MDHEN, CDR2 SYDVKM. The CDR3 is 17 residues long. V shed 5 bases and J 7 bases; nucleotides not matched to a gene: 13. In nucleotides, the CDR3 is TGTGCCAGCAGTCCCCTTGGGCAGGGGGCAAGGAATTCACCCCTCCACTTT. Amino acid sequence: CASSPLGQGARNSPLHF.

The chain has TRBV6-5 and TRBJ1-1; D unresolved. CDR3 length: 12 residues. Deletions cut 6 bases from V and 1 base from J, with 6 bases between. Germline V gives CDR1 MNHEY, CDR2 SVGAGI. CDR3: CASSPGNTEAFF. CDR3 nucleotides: TGTGCCAGCAGCCCCGGGAACACTGAAGCTTTCTTT.

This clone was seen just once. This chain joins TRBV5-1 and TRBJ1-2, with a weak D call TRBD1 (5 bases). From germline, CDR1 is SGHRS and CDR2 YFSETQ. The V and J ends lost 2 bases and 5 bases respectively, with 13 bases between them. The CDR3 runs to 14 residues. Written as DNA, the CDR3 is TGCGCCAGCAGCTTAGGGCCGGGGGGGTATGGCTACACCTTC. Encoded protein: CASSLGPGGYGYTF.

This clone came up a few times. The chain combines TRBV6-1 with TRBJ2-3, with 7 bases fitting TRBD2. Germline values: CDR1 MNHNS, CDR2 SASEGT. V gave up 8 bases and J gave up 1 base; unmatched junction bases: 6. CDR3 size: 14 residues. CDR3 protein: CASDGGGGTDTQYF. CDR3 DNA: TGTGCCAGCGACGGGGGAGGGGGCACAGATACGCAGTATTTT.

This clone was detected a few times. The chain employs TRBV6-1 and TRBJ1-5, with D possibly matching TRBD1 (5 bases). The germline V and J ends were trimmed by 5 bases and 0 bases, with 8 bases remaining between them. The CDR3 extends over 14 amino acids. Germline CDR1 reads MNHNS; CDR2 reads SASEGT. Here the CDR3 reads CASSPGFSNQPQHF. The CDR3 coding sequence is TGTGCCAGCAGTCCAGGGTTTAGCAATCAGCCCCAGCATTTT.

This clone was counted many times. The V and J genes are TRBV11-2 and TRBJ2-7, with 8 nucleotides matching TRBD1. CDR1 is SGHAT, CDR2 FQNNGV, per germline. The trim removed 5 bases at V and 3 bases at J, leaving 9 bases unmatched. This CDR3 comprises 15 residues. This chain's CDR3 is CASSQDRVGYYEQYF. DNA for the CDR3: TGTGCCAGCAGCCAGGACAGGGTCGGTTACTACGAGCAGTACTTC.

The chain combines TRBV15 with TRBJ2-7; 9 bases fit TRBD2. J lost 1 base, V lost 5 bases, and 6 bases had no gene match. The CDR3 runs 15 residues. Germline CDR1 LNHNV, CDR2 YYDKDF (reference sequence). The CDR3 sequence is CATSPRLAASYEQYF. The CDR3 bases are TGTGCCACCAGCCCCCGACTAGCGGCATCCTACGAGCAGTACTTC.

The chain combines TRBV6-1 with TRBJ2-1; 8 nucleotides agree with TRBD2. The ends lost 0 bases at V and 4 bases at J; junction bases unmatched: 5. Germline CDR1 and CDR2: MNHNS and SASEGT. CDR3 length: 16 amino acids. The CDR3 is CASSEASGSMYNEQFF. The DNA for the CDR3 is TGTGCCAGCAGTGAAGCGAGCGGGAGTATGTACAATGAGCAGTTCTTC.

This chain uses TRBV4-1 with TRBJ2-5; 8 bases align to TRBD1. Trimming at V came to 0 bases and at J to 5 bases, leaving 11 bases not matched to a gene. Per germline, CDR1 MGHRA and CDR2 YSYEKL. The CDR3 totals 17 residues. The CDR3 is CASSQEVRDRRIETQYF. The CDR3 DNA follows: TGCGCCAGCAGCCAAGAGGTTAGGGACAGGAGGATCGAGACCCAGTACTTC.

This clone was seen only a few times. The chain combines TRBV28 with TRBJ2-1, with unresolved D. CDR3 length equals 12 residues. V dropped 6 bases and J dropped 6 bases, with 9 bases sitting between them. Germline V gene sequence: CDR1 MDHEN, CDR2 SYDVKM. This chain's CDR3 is CASSKRVNEQFF. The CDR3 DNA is TGTGCCAGCAGCAAGCGCGTCAATGAGCAGTTCTTC.

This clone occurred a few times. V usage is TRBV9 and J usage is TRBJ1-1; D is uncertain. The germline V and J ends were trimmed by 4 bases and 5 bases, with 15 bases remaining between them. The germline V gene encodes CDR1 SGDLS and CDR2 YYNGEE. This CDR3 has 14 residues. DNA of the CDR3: TGTGCCAGCAGCTCCGACCTGCGAGGTACTGAAGCTTTCTTT. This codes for CASSSDLRGTEAFF.

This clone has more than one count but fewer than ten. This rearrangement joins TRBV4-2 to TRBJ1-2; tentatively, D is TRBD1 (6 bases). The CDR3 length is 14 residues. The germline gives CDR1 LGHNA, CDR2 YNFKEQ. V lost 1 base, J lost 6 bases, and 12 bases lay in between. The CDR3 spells CASSQGAGADGYTF. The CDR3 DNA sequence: TGTGCCAGCAGCCAAGGCGCGGGGGCTGATGGCTACACCTTC.

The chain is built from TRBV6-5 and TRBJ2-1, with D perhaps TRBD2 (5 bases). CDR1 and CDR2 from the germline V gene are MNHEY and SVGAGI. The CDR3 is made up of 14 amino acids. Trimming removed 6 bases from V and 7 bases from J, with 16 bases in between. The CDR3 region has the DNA TGTGCCAGCAGACCCGACTACTCCGGGAATGAGCAGTTCTTC. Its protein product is CASRPDYSGNEQFF.

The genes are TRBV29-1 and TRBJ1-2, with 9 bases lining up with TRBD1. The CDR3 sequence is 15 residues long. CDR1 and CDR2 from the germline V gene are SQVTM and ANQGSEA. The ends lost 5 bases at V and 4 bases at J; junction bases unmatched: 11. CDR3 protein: CSVPSGTGRSYGYTF. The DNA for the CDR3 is TGCAGCGTTCCCTCCGGGACAGGGCGCTCCTATGGCTACACCTTC. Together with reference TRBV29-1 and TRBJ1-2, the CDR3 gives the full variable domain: SAVISQKPSRDICQRGTSLTIQCQVDSQVTMMFWYRQQPGQSLTLIATANQGSEATYESGFVIDKFPISRPNLTFSTLTVSNMSPEDSSIYLCSVPSGTGRSYGYTFGSGTRLTVV.

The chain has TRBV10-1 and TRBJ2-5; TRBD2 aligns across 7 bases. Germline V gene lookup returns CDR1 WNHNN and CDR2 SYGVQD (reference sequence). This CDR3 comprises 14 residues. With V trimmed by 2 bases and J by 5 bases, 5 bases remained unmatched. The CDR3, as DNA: TGCGCCAGCAGTGAGATGCCTAGCGGCGAGACCCAGTACTTC. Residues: CASSEMPSGETQYF.

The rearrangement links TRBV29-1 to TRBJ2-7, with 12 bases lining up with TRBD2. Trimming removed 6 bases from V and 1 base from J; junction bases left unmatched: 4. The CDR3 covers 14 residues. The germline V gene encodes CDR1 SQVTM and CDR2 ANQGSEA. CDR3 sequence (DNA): TGCAGCGTGCCAGGACTAGCGGGATCCTACGAGCAGTACTTC. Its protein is CSVPGLAGSYEQYF.